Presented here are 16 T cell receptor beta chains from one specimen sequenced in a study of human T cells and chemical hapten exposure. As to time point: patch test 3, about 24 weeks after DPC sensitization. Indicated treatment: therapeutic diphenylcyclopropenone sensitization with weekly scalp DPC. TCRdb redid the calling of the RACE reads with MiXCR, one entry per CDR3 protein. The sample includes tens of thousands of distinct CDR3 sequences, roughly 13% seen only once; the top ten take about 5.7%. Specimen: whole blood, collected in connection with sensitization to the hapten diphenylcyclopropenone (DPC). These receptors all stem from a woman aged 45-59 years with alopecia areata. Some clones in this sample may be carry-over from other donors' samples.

Here the CDR3 reads CASSLMGGGNTEAFF. CDR3 nucleotides: TGTGCCAGCAGTTTAATGGGGGGAGGGAACACTGAAGCTTTCTTT. The V and J genes are TRBV28 and TRBJ1-1; D is perhaps TRBD1 (5 bases). CDR3 length: 15 amino acids. V was shortened by 2 bases and J by 1 base, with 11 bases between the two germline ends. Germline V gives CDR1 MDHEN, CDR2 SYDVKM. Looking up the rest from reference TRBV28 and TRBJ1-1 gives the full variable domain: DVKVTQSSRYLVKRTGEKVFLECVQDMDHENMFWYRQDPGLGLRLIYFSYDVKMKEKGDIPEGYSVSREKKERFSLILESASTNQTSMYLCASSLMGGGNTEAFFGQGTRLTVV.

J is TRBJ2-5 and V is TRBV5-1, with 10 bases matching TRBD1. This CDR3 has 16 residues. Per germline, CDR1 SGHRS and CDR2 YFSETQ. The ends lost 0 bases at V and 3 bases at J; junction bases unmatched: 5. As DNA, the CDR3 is TGCGCCAGCAGCTTGGCCGGGACAGGGGCGAAAGAGACCCAGTACTTC. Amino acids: CASSLAGTGAKETQYF.

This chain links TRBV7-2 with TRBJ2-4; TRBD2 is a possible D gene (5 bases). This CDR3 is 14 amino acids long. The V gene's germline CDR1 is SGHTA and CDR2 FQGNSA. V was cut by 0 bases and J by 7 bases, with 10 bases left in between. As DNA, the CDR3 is TGTGCCAGCAGCTTAGCGACTACCTCGAACATTCAGTACTTC. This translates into CASSLATTSNIQYF.

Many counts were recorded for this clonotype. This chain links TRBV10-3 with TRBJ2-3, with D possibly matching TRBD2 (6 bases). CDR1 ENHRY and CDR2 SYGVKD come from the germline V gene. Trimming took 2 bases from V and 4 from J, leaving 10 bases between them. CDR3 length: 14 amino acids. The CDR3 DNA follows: TGTGCCATCAGTGAGGGAGGGAGGTCAGATACGCAGTATTTT. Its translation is CAISEGGRSDTQYF.

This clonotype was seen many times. CDR3 sequence: CASTREIRRPELFF. The CDR3 DNA reads TGTGCCAGCACTCGGGAGATCCGTCGTCCGGAGCTGTTTTTT. The chain recombines TRBV2 with TRBJ2-2; the D gene is possibly TRBD2 (6 bases). CDR3 length equals 14 residues. Trimming pared 7 bases from V and 10 bases from J, leaving 19 bases between. From germline, CDR1 is SNHLY and CDR2 FYNNEI.

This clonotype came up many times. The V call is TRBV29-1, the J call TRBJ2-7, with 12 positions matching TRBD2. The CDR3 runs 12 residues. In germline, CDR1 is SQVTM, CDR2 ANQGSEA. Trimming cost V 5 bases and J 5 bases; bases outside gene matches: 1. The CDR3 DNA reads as TGCAGCGTTACTAGCGGGAGGAACGAGCAGTACTTC. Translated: CSVTSGRNEQYF.

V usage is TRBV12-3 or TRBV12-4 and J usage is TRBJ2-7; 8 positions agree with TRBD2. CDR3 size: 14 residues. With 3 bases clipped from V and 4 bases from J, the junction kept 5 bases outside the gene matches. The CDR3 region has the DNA TGTGCCAGCAGTTTCCACGGGACTAGTTACGAGCAGTACTTC. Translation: CASSFHGTSYEQYF.

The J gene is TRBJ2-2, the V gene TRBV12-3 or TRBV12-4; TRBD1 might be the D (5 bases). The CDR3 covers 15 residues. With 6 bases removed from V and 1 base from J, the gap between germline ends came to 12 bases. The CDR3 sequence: CASRDVQGNTGELFF. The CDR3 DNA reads TGTGCCAGCAGGGACGTTCAGGGGAACACCGGGGAGCTGTTTTTT.

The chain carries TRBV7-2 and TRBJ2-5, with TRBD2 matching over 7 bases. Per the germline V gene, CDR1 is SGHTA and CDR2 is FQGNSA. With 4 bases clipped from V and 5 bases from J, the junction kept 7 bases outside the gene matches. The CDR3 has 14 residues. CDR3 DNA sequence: TGTGCCAGCAGCTCAGATAGCGGGTTTGAGACCCAGTACTTC. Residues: CASSSDSGFETQYF.

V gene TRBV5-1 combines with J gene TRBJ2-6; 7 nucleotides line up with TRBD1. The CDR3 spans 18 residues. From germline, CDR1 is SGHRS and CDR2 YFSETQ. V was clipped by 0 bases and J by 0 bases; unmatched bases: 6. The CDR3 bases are TGCGCCAGCAGCTTGGCGTGGACAGGCTCCTCTGGGGCCAACGTCCTGACTTTC. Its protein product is CASSLAWTGSSGANVLTF.

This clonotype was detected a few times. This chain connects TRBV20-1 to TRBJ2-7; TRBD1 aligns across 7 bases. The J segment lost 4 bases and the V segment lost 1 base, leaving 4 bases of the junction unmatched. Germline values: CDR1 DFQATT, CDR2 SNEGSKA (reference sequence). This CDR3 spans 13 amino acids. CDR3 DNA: TGCAGTGCTAGAGTACAGGGGATGTACGAGCAGTACTTC. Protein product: CSARVQGMYEQYF.

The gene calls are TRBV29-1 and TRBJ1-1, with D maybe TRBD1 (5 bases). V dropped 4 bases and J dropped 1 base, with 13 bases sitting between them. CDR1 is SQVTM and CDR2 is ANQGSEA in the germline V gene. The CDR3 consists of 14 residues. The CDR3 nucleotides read TGCAGCGTTGGGGAGGGGAGGGGGAACACTGAAGCTTTCTTT. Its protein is CSVGEGRGNTEAFF.

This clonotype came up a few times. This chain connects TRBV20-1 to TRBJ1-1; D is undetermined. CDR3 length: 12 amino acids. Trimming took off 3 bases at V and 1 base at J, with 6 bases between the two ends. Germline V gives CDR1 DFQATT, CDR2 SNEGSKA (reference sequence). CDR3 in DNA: TGCAGTGCTAGTGGGCAGAACACTGAAGCTTTCTTT. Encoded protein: CSASGQNTEAFF.

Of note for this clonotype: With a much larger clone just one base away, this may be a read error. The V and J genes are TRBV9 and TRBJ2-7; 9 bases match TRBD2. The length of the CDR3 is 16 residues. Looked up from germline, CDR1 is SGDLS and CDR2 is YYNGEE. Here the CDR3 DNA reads TGTGCCAGCAGCGTAGCAGGTCTAGCGGGATCCTACAAGCAGTACTTC. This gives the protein CASSVAGLAGSYKQYF.

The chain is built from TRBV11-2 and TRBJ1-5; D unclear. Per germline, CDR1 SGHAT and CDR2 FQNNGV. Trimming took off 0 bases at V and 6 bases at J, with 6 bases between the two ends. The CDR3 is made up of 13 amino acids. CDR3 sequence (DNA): TGTGCCAGCAGCTTAGACGGGATTCAGCCCCAGCATTTT. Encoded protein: CASSLDGIQPQHF.

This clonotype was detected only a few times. The CDR3 protein is CASSLDEGDTQYF. The DNA for the CDR3 is TGTGCCAGCAGCTTAGATGAGGGAGATACGCAGTATTTT. The gene calls are TRBV7-8 and TRBJ2-3, with TRBD2 as a possible D gene (5 bases). The CDR3 has 13 residues. The ends were cut back, 1 base at V and 5 bases at J, with 7 bases in the middle. Germline lookup yields CDR1 SGHVS and CDR2 FQNEAQ.